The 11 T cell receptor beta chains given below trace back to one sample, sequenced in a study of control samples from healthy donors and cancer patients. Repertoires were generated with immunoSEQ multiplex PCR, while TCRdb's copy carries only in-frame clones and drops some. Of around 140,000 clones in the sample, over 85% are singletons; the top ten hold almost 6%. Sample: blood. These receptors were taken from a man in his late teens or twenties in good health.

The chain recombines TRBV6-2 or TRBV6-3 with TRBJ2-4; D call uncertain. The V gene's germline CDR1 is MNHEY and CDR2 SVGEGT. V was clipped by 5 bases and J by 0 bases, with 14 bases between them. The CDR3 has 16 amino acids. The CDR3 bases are TGTGCCAGCAGTCCCCTTACGGTCGTAGCCAAAAACATTCAGTACTTC. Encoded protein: CASSPLTVVAKNIQYF.

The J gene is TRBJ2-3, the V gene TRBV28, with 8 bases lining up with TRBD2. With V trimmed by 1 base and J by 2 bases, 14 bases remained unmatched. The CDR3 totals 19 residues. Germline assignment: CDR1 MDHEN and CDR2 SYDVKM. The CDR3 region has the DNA TGTGCCAGCAGTTTATTAACCCCTTTGGTAGCGGGGTTCACAGATACGCAGTATTTT. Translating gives CASSLLTPLVAGFTDTQYF.

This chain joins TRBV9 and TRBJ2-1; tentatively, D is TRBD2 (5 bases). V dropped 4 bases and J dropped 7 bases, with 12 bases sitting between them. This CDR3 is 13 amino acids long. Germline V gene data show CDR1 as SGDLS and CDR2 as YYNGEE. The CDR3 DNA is TGTGCCAGCAGCCCGTGGGAGCGGAATGAGCAGTTCTTC. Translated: CASSPWERNEQFF.

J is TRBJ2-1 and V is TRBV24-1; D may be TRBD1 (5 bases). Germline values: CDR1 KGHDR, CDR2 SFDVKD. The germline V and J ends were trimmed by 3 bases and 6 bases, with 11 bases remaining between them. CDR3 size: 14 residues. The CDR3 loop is CATSDPRQPNEQFF. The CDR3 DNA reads TGTGCCACCAGTGATCCTCGACAGCCCAATGAGCAGTTCTTC.

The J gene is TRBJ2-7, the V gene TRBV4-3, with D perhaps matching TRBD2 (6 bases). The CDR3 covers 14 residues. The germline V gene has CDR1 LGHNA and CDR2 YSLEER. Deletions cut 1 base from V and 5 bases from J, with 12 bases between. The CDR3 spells CASSQATPGDEQYF. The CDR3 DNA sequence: TGCGCCAGCAGCCAAGCGACACCGGGGGACGAGCAGTACTTC.

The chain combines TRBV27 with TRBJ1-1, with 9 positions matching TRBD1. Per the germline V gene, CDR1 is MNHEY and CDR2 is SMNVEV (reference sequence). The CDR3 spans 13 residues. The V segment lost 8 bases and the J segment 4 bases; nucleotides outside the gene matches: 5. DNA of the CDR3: TGTGCCAGCGGACAGGGGTTTGGCACTGAAGCTTTCTTT. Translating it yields CASGQGFGTEAFF.

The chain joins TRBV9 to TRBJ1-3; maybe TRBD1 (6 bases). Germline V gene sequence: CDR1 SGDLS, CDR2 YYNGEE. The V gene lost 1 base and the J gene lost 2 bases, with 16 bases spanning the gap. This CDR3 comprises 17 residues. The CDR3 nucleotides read TGTGCCAGCAGCGTATCTCACAGGGAGTCGGCTGGAAACACCATATATTTT. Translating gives CASSVSHRESAGNTIYF.

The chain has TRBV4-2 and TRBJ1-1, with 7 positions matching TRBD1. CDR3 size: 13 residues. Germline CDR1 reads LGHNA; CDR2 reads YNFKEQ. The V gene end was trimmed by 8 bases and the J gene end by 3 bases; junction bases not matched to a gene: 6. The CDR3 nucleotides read TGTGCCAGCTCAGGGGGGAAGGACACTGAAGCTTTCTTT. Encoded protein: CASSGGKDTEAFF.

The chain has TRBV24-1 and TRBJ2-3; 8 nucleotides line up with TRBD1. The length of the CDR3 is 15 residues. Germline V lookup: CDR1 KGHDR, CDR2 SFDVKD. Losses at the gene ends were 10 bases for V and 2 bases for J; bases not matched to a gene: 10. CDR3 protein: CATGQGTVYTDTQYF. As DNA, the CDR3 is TGTGCCACAGGACAGGGTACCGTCTACACAGATACGCAGTATTTT.

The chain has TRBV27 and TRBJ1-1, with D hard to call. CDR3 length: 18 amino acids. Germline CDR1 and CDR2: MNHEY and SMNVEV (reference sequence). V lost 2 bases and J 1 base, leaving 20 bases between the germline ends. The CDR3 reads CASSLRLYDRPSNTEAFF. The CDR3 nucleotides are TGTGCCAGCAGTTTACGCCTATACGACCGTCCCTCGAACACTGAAGCTTTCTTT.

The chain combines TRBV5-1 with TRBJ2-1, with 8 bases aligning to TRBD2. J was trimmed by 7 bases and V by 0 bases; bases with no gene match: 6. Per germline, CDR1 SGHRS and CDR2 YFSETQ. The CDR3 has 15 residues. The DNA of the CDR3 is TGCGCCAGCAGCTTGGTGGCGGGAGGAGGAAATGAGCAGTTCTTC. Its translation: CASSLVAGGGNEQFF.